These 20 T cell receptor beta chains share one sample of origin, sequenced in a study of OX40 agonist ivuxolimab in advanced cancers. Profiling relied on immunoSEQ multiplex PCR, and the TCRdb table lists in-frame clones only, not all of them. This table holds 28,000 or so clones, approximately 80% found once. The sequences come from CD4+ or CD8+ T cells sorted from blood, collected in a trial of the OX40 agonist ivuxolimab. The origin of the receptors is an adult with an advanced solid tumor such as melanoma, head and neck, liver or kidney cancer.

The rearrangement joins TRBV5-1 to TRBJ2-7; perhaps TRBD1 as D (5 bases). The CDR3 spans 13 residues. Per germline, CDR1 SGHRS and CDR2 YFSETQ. V was trimmed by 4 bases and J by 2 bases, leaving 10 bases between them. The CDR3 sequence: CASSRTNTYEQYF. The CDR3 region has the DNA TGCGCCAGCAGCCGGACAAATACCTACGAGCAGTACTTC.

This chain uses TRBV6-5 with TRBJ2-4; 8 bases agree with TRBD2. Germline V gene lookup returns CDR1 MNHEY and CDR2 SVGAGI. This CDR3 region has 15 residues. V was pared by 7 bases and J by 1 base, with 6 bases of the junction left unmatched. CDR3 amino acids: CASKLRGGAKNIQYF. The CDR3 region has the DNA TGTGCCAGCAAGCTCCGCGGGGGGGCCAAAAACATTCAGTACTTC.

The rearrangement links TRBV9 to TRBJ2-3; D tentatively reads TRBD1 or TRBD2 (5 bases each). V lost 2 bases and J 7 bases, leaving 14 bases between the germline ends. Germline V CDR1 and CDR2: SGDLS, YYNGEE. The CDR3 sequence is 14 residues long. The CDR3 is CASSVGSGPNTQYF. CDR3 nucleotide sequence: TGTGCCAGCAGCGTTGGTTCGGGGCCCAATACGCAGTATTTT.

This clone is medium-sized (0.01 to 0.1%) by share. J is TRBJ2-7 and V is TRBV4-3; weak D call: TRBD1 (6 bases). This CDR3 region has 15 residues. The ends were cut back, 0 bases at V and 1 base at J, with 10 bases in the middle. CDR1 and CDR2 (germline): LGHNA, YSLEER. DNA of the CDR3: TGCGCCAGCAGCCAAGATCAGGGGCTATCCTACGAGCAGTACTTC. Its translation is CASSQDQGLSYEQYF.

This chain connects TRBV30 to TRBJ2-5, with TRBD2 as a possible D gene (7 bases). The V gene lost 4 bases and the J gene lost 4 bases, with 19 bases spanning the gap. CDR3 length equals 15 residues. Per the germline V gene, CDR1 is GTSNPN and CDR2 is SVGIG (reference sequence). The CDR3 region has the DNA TGTGCCTGGACCTCGGTGGGGGGGCGTACAGAGACCCAGTACTTC. Translated, it gives CAWTSVGGRTETQYF.

This chain links TRBV19 with TRBJ2-1; D might be TRBD2 (7 bases). The CDR3 spans 16 residues. CDR1 is LNHDA and CDR2 is SQIVND in the germline V gene (reference sequence). The V gene lost 1 base and the J gene lost 1 base, with 11 bases spanning the gap. The CDR3 nucleotides read TGTGCCAGTAGTATAGGAGGGGGACTATCCTACAATGAGCAGTTCTTC. Translated, it gives CASSIGGGLSYNEQFF.

This clone was counted between two and nine times. The gene calls are TRBV5-6 and TRBJ1-1; 8 bases are a match to TRBD1. This CDR3 has 14 residues. Germline trimming cut 0 bases from V and 10 bases from J; bases unmatched to any gene: 8. The germline V gene has CDR1 SGHDT and CDR2 YYEEEE. DNA of the CDR3: TGTGCCAGCAGCTTGGGGGAAACAGGGGGAGTAGCTTTCTTT. Translating gives CASSLGETGGVAFF.

The chain recombines TRBV7-8 with TRBJ1-1, with 8 bases matching TRBD1. V trimming: 5 bases; J trimming: 1 base; junction bases outside the gene matches: 6. CDR1 is SGHVS, CDR2 FQNEAQ, per germline. This CDR3 contains 15 residues. CDR3 residues: CASSMRQGSNTEAFF. The DNA for the CDR3 is TGTGCCAGCAGCATGAGACAGGGGTCGAACACTGAAGCTTTCTTT.

In DNA form, the CDR3 reads TGTGCCAGCAGCGTAGCTAGCGGGGGGCCCCAGTTCTTC. Its translation: CASSVASGGPQFF. The chain is built from TRBV9 and TRBJ2-1, with 11 bases identical to TRBD2. The germline V gene encodes CDR1 SGDLS and CDR2 YYNGEE. The CDR3 loop spans 13 amino acids. Germline trimming cut 0 bases from V and 13 bases from J; bases unmatched to any gene: 3.

In the case of this clone: Sequence at one end of the junction differs from germline and may be a read error. The V call is TRBV4-1, the J call TRBJ2-7; 11 positions agree with TRBD1. The germline V gene encodes CDR1 MGHRA and CDR2 YSYEKL. There are 16 residues in the CDR3. CDR3 coding DNA: TGTGCCAGCAGCCAAGAGAAGGGACAGGGGGCCTACGAGCAGTACTTC. Amino acids: CASSQEKGQGAYEQYF.

The chain is built from TRBV5-5 and TRBJ1-6; a weak D match, TRBD1 (5 bases). The CDR3 runs to 14 residues. The V end was cut by 0 bases, the J end by 5 bases, with 6 bases between. Germline CDR1 is SGHKS and CDR2 is YYEKEE (reference sequence). Written as DNA, the CDR3 is TGTGCCAGCAGCTTGGAGGGGAATAATTCACCCCTCCACTTT. This gives the protein CASSLEGNNSPLHF. The whole variable domain, remainder taken from reference TRBV5-5 and TRBJ1-6, is DAGVTQSPTHLIKTRGQQVTLRCSPISGHKSVSWYQQVLGQGPQFIFQYYEKEERGRGNFPDRFSARQFPNYSSELNVNALLLGDSALYLCASSLEGNNSPLHFGNGTRLTVT.

The chain couples TRBV6-5 to TRBJ2-1; maybe TRBD2 (5 bases). Germline CDR1 and CDR2: MNHEY and SVGAGI. V lost 5 bases to trimming and J lost 1 base, with 6 bases between them. The length of the CDR3 is 13 residues. The DNA for the CDR3 is TGTGCCAGCAGTCGGGATTCCTACAATGAGCAGTTCTTC. Protein: CASSRDSYNEQFF.

The genes are TRBV12-2 and TRBJ2-3; the table's D call, TRBD1, was not checked against the DNA. TRBV12-2 is a known pseudogene. The CDR3 spans 15 residues. The CDR3 spells CAVTGQGNGTDTQYF. CDR3 nucleotides: TGTGCAGTTACCGGACAGGGAAACGGCACAGATACGCAGTATTTT.

The rearrangement uses TRBV5-4 and TRBJ2-5; D might be TRBD1 or TRBD2, each matching 5 bases. Germline assignment: CDR1 SGHNT and CDR2 YYREEE (reference sequence). The V and J ends lost 0 bases and 2 bases respectively, with 14 bases between them. The CDR3 is 16 residues long. The CDR3 region is CASSLAPAGTQETQYF. CDR3 DNA sequence: TGTGCCAGCAGCTTGGCCCCCGCAGGGACGCAAGAGACCCAGTACTTC.

The chain carries TRBV6-1 and TRBJ1-5; 7 nucleotides line up with TRBD1. The germline V gene encodes CDR1 MNHNS and CDR2 SASEGT. This CDR3 contains 16 residues. The V segment lost 1 base and the J segment 7 bases; nucleotides outside the gene matches: 10. In nucleotides, the CDR3 is TGTGCCAGCAGTGAAGACGTGGCAGGGGGGGAACAGCCCCAGCATTTT. This sequence encodes CASSEDVAGGEQPQHF.

There are a few counts of this clone. V gene TRBV20-1 combines with J gene TRBJ1-4; unclear D gene. The CDR3 has 11 residues. The V gene lost 6 bases and the J gene lost 6 bases, with 8 bases spanning the gap. The germline V gene encodes CDR1 DFQATT and CDR2 SNEGSKA (reference sequence). CDR3 nucleotides: TGCAGTGCAAAACTCGATGAAAAACTGTTTTTT. Protein product: CSAKLDEKLFF.

The chain couples TRBV12-1 to TRBJ2-2. TRBV12-1 is marked as a pseudogene. CDR3 length equals 16 residues. The CDR3 region has the DNA TGTGCCAGCAGCCCGCAGATGGGACCTTGTACCGGGGAGCTGTTTTTT. It is translated as CASSPQMGPCTGELFF.

V gene TRBV6-6 combines with J gene TRBJ2-7; D remains unclear. The ends were cut back, 4 bases at V and 5 bases at J, with 6 bases in the middle. The CDR3 loop spans 11 amino acids. CDR1 and CDR2 (germline): MNHNY, SVGAGI (reference sequence). CDR3 nucleotides: TGTGCCAGCAGTTTCCCGGACGAGCAGTACTTC. The encoded protein is CASSFPDEQYF.

Concerning this clone itself: The same CDR3 can be traced to other DNA sequences in this sample. The chain is built from TRBV12-5 and TRBJ2-2; D ambiguous. V was shortened by 1 base and J by 6 bases, with 12 bases between the two germline ends. The CDR3 contains 15 residues. Germline V gene data show CDR1 as LGHNT and CDR2 as FRNRAP. The CDR3 DNA reads TGTGCTAGTGGTTTGGAGGGTCAGCGAGCCGGGGAGCTGTTTTTT. Protein product: CASGLEGQRAGELFF.

The genes are TRBV19 and TRBJ1-1, with TRBD1 as a possible D gene (5 bases). CDR3 length: 13 amino acids. V gave up 0 bases and J gave up 8 bases, with 10 bases separating them. Germline V lookup: CDR1 LNHDA, CDR2 SQIVND (reference sequence). The CDR3 DNA sequence: TGTGCCAGTAGTATAGATCGGGGGTACGAAGCTTTCTTT. Translating gives CASSIDRGYEAFF.